The source of this T cell receptor (beta chain) is a study of blood T cell repertoires in COVID-19 (dated by TCRdb to about 2020). For the study in its entirety: The collaborator samples originated in the United States, Italy and Spain and spanned the acute and convalescent phases of COVID-19. The material from the prospective study consisted of cDNA or gDNA derived from T cells, B-cell-depleted T cells, or PBMCs. The repertoires were made available in a free public database intended to serve as a resource for research on the immune response to SARS-CoV-2. Where available, HLA class I and class II types were obtained from metadata supplied by the sample provider rather than from assay-based typing. Subjects who had been exposed to COVID-19, were actively infected with it, or had recovered from it provided the deeply sampled blood TCRbeta repertoires that made up the dataset. A de-identified subject ID, COVID-19 status, age in years and sex were almost always included in the sample metadata. The samples were drawn from two sources: the first 160 participants of the ongoing ImmuneRACE study, and over 950 subjects contributed by 6 global collaborators.

TCRbeta CDR3 regions were amplified from genomic DNA by means of the immunoSEQ Assay, a bias-controlled multiplex PCR. Per the authors' processing: The number of nucleated cells in each sample was estimated from the amplification of reference gene primers within the assay. Sequence reads were collapsed and filtered to measure the absolute abundance of every unique TCRbeta CDR3 rearrangement. For each sample, productive Simpson clonality was calculated as the square root of Simpson's diversity index across productive rearrangements. TCRdb provides this immuneACCESS table in a form limited to in-frame rearrangements. Some clones are lacking; in checked studies, under half of them reflect an unresolved V gene, and why the rest are absent is not known. The D gene and trimming were derived from the DNA, and the V and J assignments and clone size from that table. The sample table shows tens of thousands of clones, and roughly 87% are seen once. The ten largest make up around 20% of the sample.

On this clone: The clone's antigen remains unknown. There are no base qualities to consult, and no much larger clone falls within one base.

CDR1 and CDR2 were assigned from the germline V gene as SGHRS and YFSETQ. Spanning cysteine to phenylalanine, the CDR3 consists of 15 amino acids. The DNA shown is the 45-base CDR3, in frame from base 1. Here V drops 1 base and J drops 6 bases, and the junction holds 6 bases not matched to any gene. Broader findings and caveats from the paper: How much clinical and demographic metadata was included differed by source and by participant, and the metadata was provided uncurated.

Each collaborating institution followed its own protocols to collect whole blood in K2EDTA tubes. Collaborator samples were shipped for TCRbeta analysis as frozen whole blood, isolated PBMCs, or DNA extracted from either sample type. The rearranged segments are TRBV5-1 and TRBJ2-2, and 7 bases in between align with TRBD2. Sequenced: peripheral blood. The TCR originated in a man older than 75 with acute or convalescent COVID-19. The nucleotides are TGCGCCAGCAGCTTGTACCCGGGAGGTCCCGGGGAGCTGTTTTTT. This is translated as CASSLYPGGPGELFF.